Below are 9 T cell receptor beta chains sequenced from a single sample in a study of cytomegalovirus exposure and HLA in healthy donors (dated by TCRdb to 2016 to 2017). The receptor library was made with the immunoSEQ multiplex PCR assay. A mixture of 60 forward primers for TCR Vbeta segments and 13 reverse primers for TCR Jbeta segments was used in the multiplex PCR. TCRdb limited this immuneACCESS table to in-frame rearrangements with V and J called. A share of clones is missing; checked studies link under half to unresolved V genes, and the rest is unexplained. Across this sample there are tens of thousands of clones, with 82% seen only once. Of the sample, less than 4% is held by the ten largest clones. The specimen was PBMCs. All receptors come from a woman aged 18-30 years in good health and CMV-seronegative.

This chain joins TRBV19 and TRBJ1-2, with TRBD1 identical over 8 bases. The CDR3 loop spans 13 amino acids. V dropped 7 bases and J dropped 3; count of bases not matched to a gene: 4. In germline, CDR1 is LNHDA, CDR2 SQIVND (reference sequence). The CDR3 DNA reads as TGTGCCAGTACCAAGACAGGGGACTATGGCTACACCTTC. The encoded protein is CASTKTGDYGYTF. Filled out from reference TRBV19 and TRBJ1-2, the complete variable domain reads DGGITQSPKYLFRKEGQNVTLSCEQNLNHDAMYWYRQDPGQGLRLIYYSQIVNDFQKGDIAEGYSVSREKKESFPLTVTSAQKNPTAFYLCASTKTGDYGYTFGSGTRLTVV.

The genes are TRBV5-1 and TRBJ1-1; 7 positions match TRBD1. Germline V gene data show CDR1 as SGHRS and CDR2 as YFSETQ. With V trimmed by 4 bases and J by 3 bases, 6 bases remained unmatched. The CDR3 has 14 amino acids. CDR3 DNA sequence: TGCGCCAGCAGCGCGCGCGGGACAGACACTGAAGCTTTCTTT. Translating gives CASSARGTDTEAFF.

The chain is built from TRBV18 and TRBJ2-2; perhaps TRBD1 as D (6 bases). V lost 1 base and J 1 base, leaving 10 bases between the germline ends. Per germline, CDR1 KGHSH and CDR2 LQKENI. There are 16 residues in the CDR3. CDR3 sequence: CASSPQDRLNTGELFF. The DNA of the CDR3 is TGTGCCAGCTCACCACAGGACAGACTGAACACCGGGGAGCTGTTTTTT.

The chain recombines TRBV5-4 with TRBJ1-4, with 9 bases identical to TRBD1. With 4 bases clipped from V and 4 bases from J, the junction kept 8 bases outside the gene matches. The CDR3 contains 16 residues. The germline gives CDR1 SGHNT, CDR2 YYREEE (reference sequence). CDR3 sequence: CASSHGTGYGNEKLFF. CDR3 nucleotide sequence: TGTGCCAGCAGCCATGGGACAGGGTACGGTAATGAAAAACTGTTTTTT.

The V gene is TRBV5-1, the J gene TRBJ1-1; maybe TRBD1 (6 bases). The V and J ends lost 1 base and 7 bases respectively, with 14 bases between them. The germline gives CDR1 SGHRS, CDR2 YFSETQ. The CDR3 consists of 14 residues. In DNA form, the CDR3 reads TGCGCCAGCAGCTTGTTTATGGGACACCTTGAAGCTTTCTTT. It encodes CASSLFMGHLEAFF.

The rearrangement links TRBV5-1 to TRBJ1-4, with D perhaps matching TRBD1 (6 bases). CDR3 size: 15 residues. The V gene's germline CDR1 is SGHRS and CDR2 YFSETQ. V lost 0 bases and J 4 bases, leaving 10 bases between the germline ends. In DNA form, the CDR3 reads TGCGCCAGCAGCTTGGAGGACAGCCTTAATGAAAAACTGTTTTTT. It translates to CASSLEDSLNEKLFF.

V usage is TRBV7-3 and J usage is TRBJ1-2; TRBD1 is a possible D gene (6 bases). Trimming removed 4 bases from V and 6 bases from J, with 9 bases in between. The CDR3 covers 12 residues. CDR1 is SGHTA and CDR2 is FQGTGA in the germline V gene. CDR3 coding DNA: TGTGCCAGCAGCTCCCAGGGGAATGGCTACACCTTC. Translated, it gives CASSSQGNGYTF.

The chain has TRBV19 and TRBJ1-4; D gene ambiguous. V was trimmed by 3 bases and J by 8 bases, leaving 13 bases between them. The CDR3 spans 14 residues. The germline V gene has CDR1 LNHDA and CDR2 SQIVND (reference sequence). CDR3 in DNA: TGTGCCAGTAGTATGGGCAGGCCGGGGGAAAAACTGTTTTTT. Translating gives CASSMGRPGEKLFF.

About this clone: Other DNA sequences within the sample encode an identical CDR3. The V gene is TRBV6-5, the J gene TRBJ2-6; 7 bases fit TRBD1. The CDR3 covers 15 residues. With 1 base clipped from V and 19 bases from J, the junction kept 16 bases outside the gene matches. Looked up from germline, CDR1 is MNHEY and CDR2 is SVGAGI. Here the CDR3 reads CASSYYDGTANGLTF. CDR3 nucleotides: TGTGCCAGCAGTTACTATGACGGGACAGCCAACGGCCTAACTTTC.